This T cell receptor beta chain was identified during a study of cytomegalovirus exposure and HLA in healthy donors. Findings of the study overall: A further, later analysis showed that HLA-associated TCR beta chains (compared with equally common others) were more clonally expanded.

Points on this clone: Its antigen is unknown.

The CDR3 covers 15 residues. With 3 bases removed from V and 3 bases from J, the gap between germline ends came to 15 bases. Germline V CDR1 and CDR2: LNHNV, YYDKDF (reference sequence). Use of 60 Vbeta and 13 Jbeta primers characterized the PCR. The method was immunoSEQ multiplex PCR; TCRdb's version includes in-frame clones alone and lacks a portion of them. The sample has 100,000 to 150,000 clones; 60% to 80% are singletons. The chain carries TRBV15 and TRBJ2-7; weak D call: TRBD1 (6 bases). This clonotype originated in a male donor in good health and CMV-seronegative. What was sequenced was PBMCs. The CDR3 loop is CATSSRDGQYYEQYF. CDR3 sequence (DNA): TGTGCCACCAGCAGCCGCGACGGACAGTACTACGAGCAGTACTTC.